Each of the 28 T cell receptor beta chains below was sequenced from the same sample in a study of T-cell reconstitution after alpha-beta-depleted transplantation in children. Unique molecular identifiers featured in how the TCRbeta library was prepared. TCRdb itself ran the PCR reads through MiXCR, one entry per CDR3 protein. The data contain some 350,000 distinct CDR3 sequences, 9% to 12% of them singletons. The starting material was PBMCs from the stem cell graft donor, obtained from the stem cell graft. All receptors derive from a human donor who donated a stem cell graft to a child with acute lymphoblastic leukemia.

CDR3 region: CASSLVAPGTVSYEQYF. In DNA form, the CDR3 reads TGTGCCAGCAGCTTAGTGGCCCCCGGGACGGTGTCCTACGAGCAGTACTTC. This sequence joins TRBV7-8 and TRBJ2-7, with D possibly called TRBD1 or TRBD2 (5 bases each). Germline V gene lookup returns CDR1 SGHVS and CDR2 FQNEAQ. Trimming took off 1 base at V and 1 base at J, with 17 bases between the two ends. The CDR3 spans 17 residues.

A few counts support this clonotype. This chain joins TRBV3-1 and TRBJ2-3, with 12 bases lining up with TRBD1. The length of the CDR3 is 15 residues. Trimming took 3 bases from V and 10 from J; bases not matched to a gene: 8. Looked up from germline, CDR1 is LGHDT and CDR2 is YNNKEL (reference sequence). This CDR3 is CASSHAGTGGSSQYF. In nucleotides, the CDR3 is TGTGCCAGCAGCCACGCCGGGACAGGGGGCTCGTCGCAGTATTTT.

This clonotype was observed a handful of times. The chain combines TRBV20-1 with TRBJ2-7, with 10 bases that match TRBD2. Germline V CDR1 and CDR2: DFQATT, SNEGSKA (reference sequence). The CDR3 consists of 15 residues. V was pared by 2 bases and J by 3 bases, with 7 bases of the junction left unmatched. CDR3 protein: CSARPLAGVSYEQYF. As DNA, the CDR3 is TGCAGTGCTAGACCTCTAGCGGGAGTCAGCTACGAGCAGTACTTC.

The chain carries TRBV3-1 and TRBJ2-7; the match to TRBD1 covers 12 bases. Unmatched junction bases numbered 5, after V lost 3 bases and J lost 2 bases. Germline V CDR1 and CDR2: LGHDT, YNNKEL (reference sequence). The CDR3 contains 16 residues. The CDR3 here is CASSHLGTGGTYEQYF. The CDR3 DNA reads as TGTGCCAGCAGCCACCTTGGGACAGGGGGCACCTACGAGCAGTACTTC.

This clonotype was seen repeatedly, ten times or more. The rearrangement joins TRBV12-3 or TRBV12-4 to TRBJ2-7; 8 bases fit TRBD2. J lost 7 bases, V lost 5 bases, and 4 bases had no gene match. This CDR3 has 12 residues. This CDR3 is CASSDVAGEQYF. In nucleotides, the CDR3 is TGTGCCAGCAGTGACGTAGCGGGGGAGCAGTACTTC.

The rearrangement joins TRBV5-6 to TRBJ1-5; D is possibly TRBD1 (6 bases). Trimming left V 6 bases short and J 3 bases short, with 16 bases between. Looked up from germline, CDR1 is SGHDT and CDR2 is YYEEEE. This CDR3 is 15 amino acids long. CDR3 nucleotide sequence: TGTGCCAGCACCACGGGGGGCAGGGTCAATCAGCCCCAGCATTTT. Protein sequence: CASTTGGRVNQPQHF.

The chain couples TRBV6-2 or TRBV6-3 to TRBJ2-7, with TRBD1 matching 7 bases. The CDR3 contains 14 residues. Germline V gene lookup returns CDR1 MNHEY and CDR2 SVGEGT. The junction had 6 bases not matched to a gene; V was cut back by 6 bases and J by 1 base. The CDR3 DNA follows: TGTGCCAGCAGGGGGACAGCCGGATCCTACGAGCAGTACTTC. Residues: CASRGTAGSYEQYF.

This clonotype was seen a single time. A much larger clone differs by one base, so this may be a read error. The chain uses TRBV6-2 or TRBV6-3 and TRBJ2-7; TRBD1 aligns across 11 bases. Germline-derived CDR1 and CDR2 are MNHEY and SVGEGT. The junction had 0 bases not matched to a gene; V was cut back by 2 bases and J by 3 bases. This CDR3 has 14 amino acids. The CDR3 region is CASSYGTGGYEQYF. The CDR3 region has the DNA TGTGCCAGCAGTTACGGGACAGGGGGCTACGAGCAGTACTTC.

This clonotype has at least ten counts. The chain employs TRBV12-3 or TRBV12-4 and TRBJ1-4; D may be TRBD1 (5 bases). V lost 5 bases and J 8 bases, leaving 12 bases between the germline ends. CDR3 length equals 13 residues. CDR3 nucleotides: TGTGCCAGCAGTGGGACTGGGCCCGAAAAACTGTTTTTT. Amino acid sequence: CASSGTGPEKLFF.

In this sample, this clonotype turned up a few times. The chain employs TRBV28 and TRBJ2-7, with 10 bases that match TRBD1. The CDR3 has 15 residues. Losses at the gene ends were 6 bases for V and 3 bases for J; bases not matched to a gene: 8. Germline CDR1 is MDHEN and CDR2 is SYDVKM. DNA for the CDR3: TGTGCCAGCAGCTTACCCGGGACAGGGGTCTACGAGCAGTACTTC. Protein product: CASSLPGTGVYEQYF.

This clonotype has just a few counts. The J gene is TRBJ2-3, the V gene TRBV5-6; D unresolved. Germline V gene lookup returns CDR1 SGHDT and CDR2 YYEEEE. The ends were cut back, 6 bases at V and 1 base at J, with 9 bases in the middle. The length of the CDR3 is 13 residues. CDR3 region: CASTIRGTDTQYF. CDR3 bases: TGTGCCAGCACCATTCGGGGCACAGATACGCAGTATTTT.

In this sample, this clonotype turned up a few times. J is TRBJ1-2 and V is TRBV29-1; no clear D gene. There are 11 residues in the CDR3. V gave up 7 bases and J gave up 4 bases, with 10 bases separating them. The germline V gene has CDR1 SQVTM and CDR2 ANQGSEA. CDR3 nucleotide sequence: TGCAGCGCTTCGTATCGCTATGGCTACACCTTC. Amino acids: CSASYRYGYTF. The entire variable domain, with the rest obtained from reference TRBV29-1 and TRBJ1-2, is as follows: SAVISQKPSRDICQRGTSLTIQCQVDSQVTMMFWYRQQPGQSLTLIATANQGSEATYESGFVIDKFPISRPNLTFSTLTVSNMSPEDSSIYLCSASYRYGYTFGSGTRLTVV.

The chain couples TRBV7-9 to TRBJ1-3; tentative D call: TRBD1 (6 bases). Germline V gene sequence: CDR1 SEHNR, CDR2 FQNEAQ (reference sequence). Between the trimmed V and J ends, which lost 5 bases and 2 bases, there was a span of 19 bases. The CDR3 runs to 17 residues. For the CDR3, the DNA is TGTGCCAGCAGCCCCCAGGGAGTGGGGGCGCCTGGAAACACCATATATTTT. As protein: CASSPQGVGAPGNTIYF.

The chain employs TRBV7-6 and TRBJ2-2, with TRBD2 identical over 12 bases. CDR1 and CDR2 from the germline V gene are SGHVS and FNYEAQ. This CDR3 spans 18 amino acids. V was pared by 1 base and J by 1 base, with 4 bases of the junction left unmatched. CDR3 loop: CASSLEVLAGGNTGELFF. The CDR3 region has the DNA TGTGCCAGCAGCTTAGAAGTACTAGCGGGAGGGAACACCGGGGAGCTGTTTTTT.

This clonotype was counted only a few times. The V gene is TRBV27, the J gene TRBJ2-5; the D gene is possibly TRBD2 (6 bases). Deletions cut 6 bases from V and 3 bases from J, with 17 bases between. The CDR3 totals 15 residues. CDR1 is MNHEY and CDR2 is SMNVEV in the germline V gene (reference sequence). CDR3 in DNA: TGTGCCAGCAGGCCTACACTAGCCAAAGAAGAGACCCAGTACTTC. This gives the protein CASRPTLAKEETQYF.

The genes are TRBV10-3 and TRBJ2-3; 13 bases are a match to TRBD2. The CDR3 is 17 amino acids. Germline V lookup: CDR1 ENHRY, CDR2 SYGVKD. Trimming cost V 3 bases and J 4 bases; bases outside gene matches: 7. Here the CDR3 DNA reads TGTGCCATCAGTGACCCCGGACTAGCGGGAGTTTCAGATACGCAGTATTTT. This codes for CAISDPGLAGVSDTQYF.

This clonotype was seen many times. The chain combines TRBV5-1 with TRBJ2-3, with 13 bases that match TRBD2. The trim removed 4 bases at V and 0 bases at J, leaving 2 bases unmatched. The CDR3 contains 16 residues. In germline, CDR1 is SGHRS, CDR2 YFSETQ. CDR3 sequence: CASSTGLAGSTDTQYF. In DNA form, the CDR3 reads TGCGCCAGCAGCACGGGACTAGCGGGGAGCACAGATACGCAGTATTTT.

In its sample, this clonotype was seen a few times. This chain joins TRBV6-1 and TRBJ1-1; D might be TRBD1 (6 bases). The CDR3 sequence is 12 residues long. Deletions cut 8 bases from V and 7 bases from J, with 14 bases between. Germline V gene data show CDR1 as MNHNS and CDR2 as SASEGT. The CDR3 DNA follows: TGTGCCAGCGGGGAGGGGGTTATTGAAGCTTTCTTT. It translates to CASGEGVIEAFF.

V gene TRBV13 combines with J gene TRBJ1-5; no firm D call. V lost 5 bases, J lost 3 bases, and 11 bases lay in between. There are 14 residues in the CDR3. The germline V gene encodes CDR1 PRHDT and CDR2 FYEKMQ (reference sequence). The CDR3 loop is CASSPVGVNQPQHF. DNA of the CDR3: TGTGCCAGCAGCCCCGTTGGGGTCAATCAGCCCCAGCATTTT.

This clonotype was observed a few times. The V and J genes are TRBV5-1 and TRBJ2-7; the D is unclear. Per germline, CDR1 SGHRS and CDR2 YFSETQ. V shed 0 bases and J shed 5 bases, with 12 bases lying between them. The CDR3 runs 14 residues. CDR3 amino acids: CASSLASYWDEQYF. In nucleotides, the CDR3 is TGCGCCAGCAGCTTGGCCTCTTATTGGGACGAGCAGTACTTC.

This clonotype occurred many times. The chain uses TRBV5-1 and TRBJ2-1; 7 nucleotides align to TRBD1. The germline V gene encodes CDR1 SGHRS and CDR2 YFSETQ. The length of the CDR3 is 14 residues. The ends lost 2 bases at V and 5 bases at J; junction bases unmatched: 4. CDR3 region: CASSFGDRDNEQFF. CDR3 bases: TGCGCCAGCAGCTTCGGTGACAGGGACAATGAGCAGTTCTTC.

The chain links TRBV24-1 to TRBJ2-5; D call uncertain. Between the trimmed V and J ends, which lost 3 bases and 3 bases, there was a span of 10 bases. CDR1 KGHDR and CDR2 SFDVKD come from the germline V gene. The CDR3 spans 14 residues. The CDR3 protein is CATSDPTREETQYF. The CDR3 DNA reads as TGTGCCACCAGTGATCCGACCCGAGAAGAGACCCAGTACTTC.

This clonotype was found once. The J gene is TRBJ1-4, the V gene TRBV7-2, with TRBD1 identical over 10 bases. With V trimmed by 4 bases and J by 7 bases, 3 bases remained unmatched. The CDR3 is made up of 14 amino acids. CDR1 is SGHTA and CDR2 is FQGNSA in the germline V gene. The CDR3 region is CASSWGQGREKLFF. The CDR3 DNA is TGTGCCAGCAGCTGGGGACAGGGGCGTGAAAAACTGTTTTTT.

This clonotype was counted only a few times. This chain's CDR3 is CASSLAPGPQSWGYTF. Written as DNA, the CDR3 is TGCGCCAGCAGCTTGGCCCCGGGGCCGCAATCTTGGGGCTACACCTTC. V and J are TRBV5-1 and TRBJ1-2; perhaps TRBD1 as D (5 bases). CDR3 length: 16 amino acids. The V end lost 0 bases, the J end lost 8 bases, and 20 bases lay between the germline ends. Per germline, CDR1 SGHRS and CDR2 YFSETQ. The full variable domain, rest sourced from reference TRBV5-1 and TRBJ1-2, is KAGVTQTPRYLIKTRGQQVTLSCSPISGHRSVSWYQQTPGQGLQFLFEYFSETQRNKGNFPGRFSGRQFSNSRSEMNVSTLELGDSALYLCASSLAPGPQSWGYTFGSGTRLTVV.

In this sample, this clonotype turned up a few times. The V gene is TRBV29-1, the J gene TRBJ2-3, with D tentatively TRBD2 (6 bases). In germline, CDR1 is SQVTM, CDR2 ANQGSEA. This CDR3 is 13 amino acids long. V was clipped by 5 bases and J by 5 bases, with 14 bases between them. The CDR3, as DNA: TGCAGCGTTAACCTGGGAGGTGGAGATACGCAGTATTTT. It translates to CSVNLGGGDTQYF.

This chain uses TRBV27 with TRBJ2-4, with 9 bases identical to TRBD1. The CDR3 loop spans 14 amino acids. J gave up 6 bases and V 3 bases, and 3 bases lay outside the gene matches. Looked up from germline, CDR1 is MNHEY and CDR2 is SMNVEV (reference sequence). For the CDR3, the DNA is TGTGCCAGCAGTTTCCGACAGGGGGGAAACATTCAGTACTTC. It codes for CASSFRQGGNIQYF.

This clonotype was found a few times. The chain joins TRBV12-3 or TRBV12-4 to TRBJ2-1; maybe TRBD2 (5 bases). This CDR3 is built from 14 residues. Trimming stripped 7 bases from V and 3 bases from J, with 13 bases between. CDR3 sequence: CASTEFGGYNEQFF. For the CDR3, the DNA is TGTGCCAGCACGGAGTTCGGAGGCTACAATGAGCAGTTCTTC.

This clonotype was seen many times. This chain's CDR3 is CASSQDPVLNNEKLFF. The CDR3 DNA is TGTGCCAGCAGCCAAGACCCGGTCCTCAATAATGAAAAACTGTTTTTT. The chain employs TRBV3-1 and TRBJ1-4; D ambiguous. V lost 0 bases to trimming and J lost 4 bases, with 12 bases between them. Germline V gene data show CDR1 as LGHDT and CDR2 as YNNKEL (reference sequence). The CDR3 length is 16 residues.